The T cell receptor beta chain under discussion was sequenced for a study of CD8 T cells in Susac syndrome. As concerns this clonotype: Its antigen is unknown.

Random hexamers were used to reverse transcribe about 0.5 to 1 ug of RNA. The method of amplification for TCR beta CDR3 was immunoSEQ multiplex PCR, covering 54 Vbeta and 13 Jbeta. TCRdb passed the immunoSEQ multiplex PCR reads through MiXCR, listing each CDR3 protein once. The table has 250,000 to 300,000 distinct CDR3 sequences, approximately 89% seen once. TCR beta sequences were obtained from blood CD8+ and CD4+ T cells. While CD8+ and CD4+ T cells were isolated negatively, TEMRA cells were enriched by FACS. The CDR3 runs 15 residues. CDR1 and CDR2 (germline): SGHKS, YYEKEE (reference sequence). Trimming left V 1 base short and J 0 bases short, with 10 bases between. Findings of the study overall: It was acknowledged by the study that relatively few individuals were included in its TCR sequencing and HLA analysis.

This chain joins TRBV5-5 and TRBJ1-1; D unresolved. The specimen sequenced was CD8+ T cells from PBMCs. This TCR came from a human donor with multiple sclerosis. The DNA of the CDR3 is TGTGCCAGCAGCTTGATCCGTGCCATGAACACTGAAGCTTTCTTT. As protein: CASSLIRAMNTEAFF.